This TCR beta chain was recorded in a study of cytomegalovirus exposure and HLA in healthy donors. This clone was recorded once. Its antigen is currently unknown. PCR was performed using 60 Vbeta and 13 Jbeta primers. Sequencing used immunoSEQ multiplex PCR; TCRdb keeps in-frame clones, though not all of them. The table has 160,000 or so clones, about three quarters seen once; the top ten hold 7%. Study-wide findings and caveats: A later analysis found that most CMV-associated TCR beta chains appeared HLA-restricted. There were some public TCRs occurring in many donors, but most TCR sequences were rare.

The specimen sequenced was PBMCs. The TCR sequence derives from a woman in her thirties or forties in good health and CMV-seropositive.

CDR3 sequence reads: CASSPEAQRGGSEQFF. DNA for the CDR3: TGCGCCAGCAGCCCCGAAGCCCAGCGGGGGGGTAGTGAGCAGTTCTTC. The chain has TRBV5-1 and TRBJ2-1; 10 nucleotides align to TRBD2. From germline, CDR1 is SGHRS and CDR2 YFSETQ. The CDR3 covers 16 residues. The trim removed 4 bases at V and 9 bases at J, leaving 13 bases unmatched.